The next 27 T cell receptor beta chains were all read from a single sample in a study of radiotherapy plus CTLA-4 blockade in lung cancer. The method was immunoSEQ multiplex PCR; TCRdb's version includes in-frame clones alone and lacks a portion of them. The table records 30,000 to 40,000 clones, over 60% of them present only once. Sequenced here: peripheral blood, sampled from a patient treated with radiotherapy plus ipilimumab. Source of these receptors: a human donor with non-small cell lung cancer whose response to radiotherapy plus ipilimumab could not be evaluated.

The chain uses TRBV7-9 and TRBJ1-1, with 7 bases matching TRBD1. With 1 base clipped from V and 0 bases from J, the junction kept 8 bases outside the gene matches. CDR1 is SEHNR, CDR2 FQNEAQ, per germline (reference sequence). CDR3 length equals 17 residues. CDR3 DNA sequence: TGTGCCAGCAGCTTAGGAATTCGGGGGACAGTGAACACTGAAGCTTTCTTT. This encodes CASSLGIRGTVNTEAFF.

The chain links TRBV7-2 to TRBJ2-1; 8 bases agree with TRBD1. CDR3 size: 15 residues. Trimming cost V 4 bases and J 6 bases; bases outside gene matches: 8. Per the germline V gene, CDR1 is SGHTA and CDR2 is FQGNSA. The CDR3 coding sequence is TGTGCCAGCAGCTCCCGAGGAACAGGGGGCAATGAGCAGTTCTTC. It specifies CASSSRGTGGNEQFF. Full variable domain (outside the CDR3, taken from reference TRBV7-2 and TRBJ2-1): GAGVSQSPSNKVTEKGKDVELRCDPISGHTALYWYRQSLGQGLEFLIYFQGNSAPDKSGLPSDRFSAERTGGSVSTLTIQRTQQEDSAVYLCASSSRGTGGNEQFFGPGTRLTVL.

The chain recombines TRBV19 with TRBJ2-3; tentatively, D is TRBD2 (6 bases). Trimming pared 5 bases from V and 2 bases from J, leaving 17 bases between. CDR1 and CDR2 (germline): LNHDA, SQIVND (reference sequence). This CDR3 region has 16 residues. CDR3 DNA sequence: TGTGCCAGTAGTTTGTCCGGGGGATTCTTCACAGATACGCAGTATTTT. It specifies CASSLSGGFFTDTQYF.

The gene calls are TRBV28 and TRBJ1-5; D gene uncertain. The CDR3 loop spans 16 amino acids. CDR1 and CDR2 from the germline V gene are MDHEN and SYDVKM. Trimming cost V 6 bases and J 0 bases, with 15 bases left between them. As DNA, the CDR3 is TGTGCCAGCAGCATTTCGGGATTATATAGCAATCAGCCCCAGCATTTT. It translates to CASSISGLYSNQPQHF.

CDR3 DNA: TGCGCCAGCAGTGGCCGACAGGGTGGGGAGCAGTACTTC. Translation gives CASSGRQGGEQYF. This chain links TRBV10-1 with TRBJ2-7, with 7 bases identical to TRBD1. The CDR3 covers 13 residues. CDR1 is WNHNN, CDR2 SYGVQD, per germline (reference sequence). The ends lost 4 bases at V and 7 bases at J; junction bases unmatched: 7.

The chain employs TRBV19 and TRBJ1-1; D is unclear. Trimming took 3 bases from V and 12 from J, leaving 20 bases between them. Germline V lookup: CDR1 LNHDA, CDR2 SQIVND (reference sequence). The CDR3 spans 14 residues. CDR3 nucleotides: TGTGCCAGTAGTATTTCCTCGGCAGGAACGTCGACTTTCTTT. Translated, it gives CASSISSAGTSTFF.

CDR3: CASSEPGQGTYEQYF. In DNA form, the CDR3 reads TGTGCCAGCTCCGAGCCGGGACAGGGGACTTACGAGCAGTACTTC. This chain uses TRBV27 with TRBJ2-7; 10 bases line up with TRBD1. The trim removed 8 bases at V and 4 bases at J, leaving 11 bases unmatched. The CDR3 sequence is 15 residues long. Germline V gene data show CDR1 as MNHEY and CDR2 as SMNVEV (reference sequence).

The chain is built from TRBV19 and TRBJ1-5, with TRBD1 as a possible D gene (5 bases). Trimming removed 7 bases from V and 8 bases from J, with 15 bases in between. This CDR3 has 13 residues. The germline V gene encodes CDR1 LNHDA and CDR2 SQIVND (reference sequence). CDR3 residues: CASNRGPGEPQHF. The CDR3 DNA reads as TGTGCCAGTAATAGGGGCCCGGGGGAGCCCCAGCATTTT.

The chain employs TRBV11-2 and TRBJ1-1; D not certain. V lost 5 bases to trimming and J lost 4 bases, with 11 bases between them. The CDR3 is 13 amino acids. Germline V lookup: CDR1 SGHAT, CDR2 FQNNGV. CDR3 sequence reads: CASSSRFSTEAFF. CDR3 sequence (DNA): TGTGCCAGCAGCAGCAGGTTCAGCACTGAAGCTTTCTTT.

The V call is TRBV27, the J call TRBJ2-1, with TRBD1 as a possible D gene (6 bases). Germline-derived CDR1 and CDR2 are MNHEY and SMNVEV (reference sequence). There are 17 residues in the CDR3. Trimming removed 7 bases at V and 2 bases at J, with 21 bases between. The CDR3 spells CASNRFYTGTTYNEQFF. In DNA, the CDR3 is TGTGCCAGCAATCGTTTCTATACCGGGACAACCTACAATGAGCAGTTCTTC.

The CDR3 is CAISLAGYEQYF. The CDR3 DNA reads as TGTGCCATCAGCCTAGCAGGCTACGAGCAGTACTTC. V and J are TRBV10-3 and TRBJ2-7, with D possibly being TRBD2 (5 bases). V dropped 6 bases and J dropped 3 bases, with 9 bases sitting between them. Germline V gene data show CDR1 as ENHRY and CDR2 as SYGVKD. This CDR3 is 12 amino acids long.

The rearrangement links TRBV2 to TRBJ2-7; TRBD2 aligns across 8 bases. CDR1 is SNHLY and CDR2 is FYNNEI in the germline V gene. J gave up 3 bases and V 9 bases, and 7 bases lay outside the gene matches. This CDR3 region has 13 residues. The CDR3 sequence is CARSRGVHYEQYF. CDR3 DNA sequence: TGTGCCAGATCGCGGGGGGTCCACTACGAGCAGTACTTC.

The chain is built from TRBV2 and TRBJ2-3; unclear D gene. With 6 bases removed from V and 2 bases from J, the gap between germline ends came to 9 bases. The CDR3 length is 13 residues. Germline V lookup: CDR1 SNHLY, CDR2 FYNNEI. In DNA form, the CDR3 reads TGTGCCAGCAGCGCCAGGATCACAGATACGCAGTATTTT. Translating gives CASSARITDTQYF.

The chain has TRBV30 and TRBJ2-7; 9 bases match TRBD2. After removal of 2 bases from V and 7 bases from J, the junction contained 12 bases not matched to a gene. Germline CDR1 is GTSNPN and CDR2 is SVGIG (reference sequence). This CDR3 region has 15 residues. The CDR3 nucleotides are TGTGCCTGGAGTCGGATGGCGGGAGGGCTCGAAGAGCAGTACTTC. Protein sequence: CAWSRMAGGLEEQYF.

The chain employs TRBV2 and TRBJ1-4; D is perhaps TRBD1 (6 bases). The CDR3 is 15 residues long. Germline values: CDR1 SNHLY, CDR2 FYNNEI. Trimming removed 5 bases from V and 3 bases from J, with 13 bases in between. CDR3 nucleotide sequence: TGTGCCAGCAGTTTAAACAGGGCGTCTAATGAAAAACTGTTTTTT. Protein: CASSLNRASNEKLFF.

The rearrangement joins TRBV6-6 to TRBJ1-6; TRBD1 matches 7 bases. CDR3 length: 15 residues. Germline assignment: CDR1 MNHNY and CDR2 SVGAGI (reference sequence). Trimming took 6 bases from V and 2 from J; bases not matched to a gene: 4. The CDR3 is CASSPGTAYNSPLHF. CDR3 in DNA: TGTGCCAGCAGCCCCGGGACAGCCTATAATTCACCCCTCCACTTT.

This chain links TRBV6-5 with TRBJ2-7, with D maybe TRBD1 (5 bases). This CDR3 contains 12 residues. V dropped 5 bases and J dropped 5 bases, with 10 bases sitting between them. Per germline, CDR1 MNHEY and CDR2 SVGAGI. The CDR3, as DNA: TGTGCCAGCAGTGAACGCAGGGACGAGCAGTACTTC. This translates into CASSERRDEQYF.

A few counts support this clone. The chain is built from TRBV5-6 and TRBJ1-1; 9 bases line up with TRBD1. V was pared by 4 bases and J by 1 base, with 5 bases of the junction left unmatched. Germline V CDR1 and CDR2: SGHDT, YYEEEE. CDR3 length: 15 amino acids. Here the CDR3 reads CASSPGGQGNTEAFF. In DNA, the CDR3 is TGTGCCAGCAGCCCAGGGGGACAGGGGAACACTGAAGCTTTCTTT.

V and J are TRBV7-3 and TRBJ2-5; D remains unclear. Trimming left V 7 bases short and J 4 bases short, with 10 bases between. Per the germline V gene, CDR1 is SGHTA and CDR2 is FQGTGA. The CDR3 sequence is 12 residues long. The CDR3 protein is CASNGVTETQYF. The CDR3 nucleotides are TGTGCCAGCAATGGAGTAACAGAGACCCAGTACTTC. Filled out from reference TRBV7-3 and TRBJ2-5, the complete variable domain reads GAGVSQTPSNKVTEKGKYVELRCDPISGHTALYWYRQSLGQGPEFLIYFQGTGAADDSGLPNDRFFAVRPEGSVSTLKIQRTERGDSAVYLCASNGVTETQYFGPGTRLLVL.

V usage is TRBV6-1 and J usage is TRBJ1-2, with no clear D. Looked up from germline, CDR1 is MNHNS and CDR2 is SASEGT. The CDR3 totals 13 residues. Trimming took 7 bases from V and 1 from J, leaving 10 bases between them. The CDR3 sequence is CASNLGSNYGYTF. CDR3 nucleotides: TGTGCCAGCAACCTAGGGAGTAACTATGGCTACACCTTC.

The rearrangement joins TRBV5-6 to TRBJ1-2; D is unclear. Trimming removed 2 bases at V and 8 bases at J, with 16 bases between. The CDR3 sequence is 14 residues long. Germline V gives CDR1 SGHDT, CDR2 YYEEEE. The CDR3 region has the DNA TGTGCCAGCAGCTTTGGGCTACGACAAAGCGGCTACACCTTC. Translated: CASSFGLRQSGYTF.

This clone came up once. The chain joins TRBV5-1 to TRBJ2-3; D gene unclear. Germline CDR1 is SGHRS and CDR2 is YFSETQ. The CDR3 is 14 amino acids. Between the trimmed V and J ends, which lost 0 bases and 2 bases, there was a span of 7 bases. CDR3 DNA sequence: TGCGCCAGCAGCTTGGACTACCTCACAGATACGCAGTATTTT. Translating gives CASSLDYLTDTQYF. Full variable domain (remainder filled in from reference TRBV5-1 and TRBJ2-3): KAGVTQTPRYLIKTRGQQVTLSCSPISGHRSVSWYQQTPGQGLQFLFEYFSETQRNKGNFPGRFSGRQFSNSRSEMNVSTLELGDSALYLCASSLDYLTDTQYFGPGTRLTVL.

This sequence joins TRBV18 and TRBJ2-5, with 9 bases aligning to TRBD2. This CDR3 spans 16 amino acids. Germline loops: CDR1 KGHSH, CDR2 LQKENI. Trimming cost V 4 bases and J 1 base; bases outside gene matches: 7. The CDR3 loop is CASSRLAAAAQETQYF. CDR3 nucleotide sequence: TGTGCCAGCTCACGACTAGCGGCAGCAGCCCAAGAGACCCAGTACTTC.

V gene TRBV6-5 combines with J gene TRBJ2-7, with a tentative D call TRBD1 (5 bases). Trimming removed 4 bases from V and 7 bases from J, with 14 bases in between. The CDR3 is 13 amino acids. The V gene's germline CDR1 is MNHEY and CDR2 SVGAGI. The CDR3 DNA reads TGTGCCAGCAGTTCTACAGGTCCGGGTGAGCAGTACTTC. Translating gives CASSSTGPGEQYF.

The chain couples TRBV30 to TRBJ1-5; no firm D call. Germline loops: CDR1 GTSNPN, CDR2 SVGIG (reference sequence). The CDR3 contains 13 residues. V was trimmed by 1 base and J by 4 bases, leaving 8 bases between them. DNA of the CDR3: TGTGCCTGGAGTGGGGCAGGAAATCAGCCCCAGCATTTT. It yields the protein CAWSGAGNQPQHF. Full variable domain (outside the CDR3, taken from reference TRBV30 and TRBJ1-5): SQTIHQWPATLVQPVGSPLSLECTVEGTSNPNLYWYRQAAGRGLQLLFYSVGIGQISSEVPQNLSASRPQDRQFILSSKKLLLSDSGFYLCAWSGAGNQPQHFGDGTRLSIL.

The chain links TRBV29-1 to TRBJ2-7, with D perhaps TRBD2 (6 bases). Germline values: CDR1 SQVTM, CDR2 ANQGSEA. The CDR3 runs 15 residues. Trimming took 4 bases from V and 0 from J, leaving 16 bases between them. In nucleotides, the CDR3 is TGCAGCGTTGGGGGGGAGGTTCCCAACTCCTACGAGCAGTACTTC. Protein product: CSVGGEVPNSYEQYF.

The chain's CDR3 is CASSALRLAGGPEQYF. The CDR3, as DNA: TGTGCCAGCAGTGCGCTTAGACTAGCGGGAGGCCCCGAGCAGTACTTC. The V gene is TRBV6-1, the J gene TRBJ2-7; 13 bases line up with TRBD2. There are 16 residues in the CDR3. Germline-derived CDR1 and CDR2 are MNHNS and SASEGT. After removal of 4 bases from V and 6 bases from J, the junction contained 9 bases not matched to a gene.